Below, one TCR beta chain is given with its context. Repertoires were generated with immunoSEQ multiplex PCR, while TCRdb's copy carries only in-frame clones and drops some. The table lists about 140,000 clones, 80% of them singletons. The germline V gene encodes CDR1 MNHEY and CDR2 SVGAGI. Trimming pared 6 bases from V and 4 bases from J, leaving 16 bases between. This CDR3 is 14 amino acids long. The sample is drawn from a study of blood T cell repertoires in COVID-19. Across the whole study: Researchers got acute and convalescent COVID-19 samples from the United States, Italy and Spain.

What was sequenced was peripheral blood. This rearrangement joins TRBV6-5 to TRBJ2-7, with D perhaps matching TRBD2 (6 bases). The receptor comes from a man in his sixties or seventies who had recovered from COVID-19. CDR3 in amino acids: CASSFGGVGYEQYF. The CDR3 coding sequence is TGTGCCAGCAGCTTCGGAGGGGTAGGGTACGAGCAGTACTTC.